One and the same sample provided the 19 T cell receptor beta chains below, sequenced in a study of Ad26.COV2.S vaccination and SARS-CoV-2 variants. Assay used: immunoSEQ multiplex PCR; TCRdb lists only in-frame clones, some missing. The sample lists around 250,000 clones, approximately 88% occurring once. Treatment meaning: 19 received Ad26.COV2.S at low or high dose, single or two shots; 5 received placebo; per-sample allocation not given. Sampling was done on day 63 after the first vaccine or placebo injection. This material consisted of peripheral blood, taken in a trial of Ad26.COV2.S vaccine versus placebo. These TCRs come from a person aged 18-65 years who received the Ad26.COV2.S COVID-19 vaccine or a placebo.

This sequence joins TRBV6-2 or TRBV6-3 and TRBJ2-1; D possibly corresponds to TRBD1 (6 bases). With 0 bases removed from V and 7 bases from J, the gap between germline ends came to 28 bases. This CDR3 region has 20 residues. Germline V lookup: CDR1 MNHEY, CDR2 SVGEGT. The CDR3 DNA sequence: TGTGCCAGCAGTTACTCCCCAGAAGCAAAACAGGGAAAAAGACAAAATGAGCAGTTCTTC. It translates to CASSYSPEAKQGKRQNEQFF.

This clone is medium-sized (0.01 to 0.1%) within its sample. This chain links TRBV6-1 with TRBJ1-3; the D is unclear. Germline CDR1 and CDR2: MNHNS and SASEGT. The CDR3 is 15 amino acids. V dropped 1 base and J dropped 1 base, with 8 bases sitting between them. As DNA, the CDR3 is TGTGCCAGCAGTGAAGACGGCGGATCTGGAAACACCATATATTTT. Translation gives CASSEDGGSGNTIYF.

This chain connects TRBV1 to TRBJ2-7. TRBV1 is recorded as a pseudogene. The CDR3 sequence is 14 residues long. CDR3 bases: TGCACCAGCAGCCCCGAAGGCTTCCCCCACGAGCAGTACGTC. It translates to CTSSPEGFPHEQYV.

The chain carries TRBV9 and TRBJ2-5; 9 nucleotides align to TRBD2. With V trimmed by 4 bases and J by 9 bases, 13 bases remained unmatched. CDR1 SGDLS and CDR2 YYNGEE come from the germline V gene. The CDR3 totals 15 residues. In nucleotides, the CDR3 is TGTGCCAGCAGCCATCAAGCGGGGGGCACGTCGGCCCAGTACTTC. Its translation: CASSHQAGGTSAQYF.

The genes are TRBV5-6 and TRBJ2-3, with 9 bases lining up with TRBD2. V lost 2 bases to trimming and J lost 8 bases; unmatched junction nucleotides: 6. The CDR3 consists of 14 residues. CDR1 is SGHDT and CDR2 is YYEEEE in the germline V gene. The CDR3 nucleotides are TGTGCCAGCAGCTTTTCTCGCGGGAGGGGTACGCAGTATTTT. It is translated as CASSFSRGRGTQYF. The whole variable domain, filled in from reference TRBV5-6 and TRBJ2-3, reads DAGVTQSPTHLIKTRGQQVTLRCSPKSGHDTVSWYQQALGQGPQFIFQYYEEEERQRGNFPDRFSGHQFPNYSSELNVNALLLGDSALYLCASSFSRGRGTQYFGPGTRLTVL.

This chain links TRBV30 with TRBJ1-5; D gene unclear. V dropped 0 bases and J dropped 7 bases, with 10 bases sitting between them. The CDR3 is 13 residues long. Germline V gene data show CDR1 as GTSNPN and CDR2 as SVGIG (reference sequence). The CDR3 DNA follows: TGTGCCTGGAGTGTATCGGCGGTACAGCCCCAGCATTTT. Translation gives CAWSVSAVQPQHF.

J is TRBJ1-2 and V is TRBV4-1; D is undetermined. CDR3 size: 12 residues. CDR1 MGHRA and CDR2 YSYEKL come from the germline V gene. V was cut by 4 bases and J by 0 bases, with 3 bases left in between. The CDR3 coding sequence is TGCGCCAGCAGCCGTTCTAACTATGGCTACACCTTC. As protein: CASSRSNYGYTF.

The chain joins TRBV7-3 to TRBJ1-2; D remains unclear. Germline CDR1 reads SGHTA; CDR2 reads FQGTGA. V was trimmed by 2 bases and J by 3 bases, leaving 7 bases between them. This CDR3 comprises 13 residues. DNA of the CDR3: TGTGCCAGCAGCTTAGGGAAAGACTATGGCTACACCTTC. Translation: CASSLGKDYGYTF.

The chain has TRBV12-3 or TRBV12-4 and TRBJ1-5; D not certain. V lost 9 bases to trimming and J lost 2 bases, with 8 bases between them. CDR3 length: 12 residues. The CDR3 region is CASFIGNQPQHF. The CDR3 DNA reads as TGTGCCAGTTTTATAGGCAATCAGCCCCAGCATTTT.

The chain couples TRBV30 to TRBJ1-6; the match to TRBD1 covers 7 bases. CDR1 is GTSNPN and CDR2 is SVGIG in the germline V gene (reference sequence). J was trimmed by 10 bases and V by 0 bases; bases with no gene match: 3. The CDR3 covers 13 residues. Written as DNA, the CDR3 is TGTGCCTGGAGTGTACAGGGGATATCACCCCTCCACTTT. This encodes CAWSVQGISPLHF.

V is TRBV6-5 and J is TRBJ2-2; 7 bases are shared with TRBD1. The CDR3 sequence is 15 residues long. CDR1 and CDR2 from the germline V gene are MNHEY and SVGAGI. The ends lost 8 bases at V and 5 bases at J; junction bases unmatched: 11. CDR3: CASGRTGFQTGELFF. CDR3 DNA sequence: TGTGCCAGCGGACGGACAGGCTTCCAAACCGGGGAGCTGTTTTTT.

This chain joins TRBV29-1 and TRBJ2-5; D is possibly TRBD1 or TRBD2 (6 bases each). The ends were cut back, 7 bases at V and 2 bases at J, with 26 bases in the middle. The germline gives CDR1 SQVTM, CDR2 ANQGSEA. The CDR3 runs to 17 residues. CDR3 DNA sequence: TGCAGCGCGATTGGCACAGGGAGTTGGGAGGCGCAAGAGACCCAGTACTTC. This codes for CSAIGTGSWEAQETQYF.

This chain connects TRBV7-3 to TRBJ2-2; TRBD2 aligns across 7 bases. This CDR3 spans 17 amino acids. CDR1 is SGHTA, CDR2 FQGTGA, per germline. The ends lost 0 bases at V and 6 bases at J; junction bases unmatched: 10. CDR3 nucleotide sequence: TGTGCCAGCAGCTTAACGAGTAACCCGGGGAGGGCCGGGGAGCTGTTTTTT. It codes for CASSLTSNPGRAGELFF.

This chain uses TRBV19 with TRBJ2-7, with 9 bases identical to TRBD1. The CDR3 totals 17 residues. Trimming removed 4 bases from V and 4 bases from J; junction bases left unmatched: 14. Germline V gene lookup returns CDR1 LNHDA and CDR2 SQIVND (reference sequence). The DNA of the CDR3 is TGTGCCAGTAGTACCGGGAGCCGGGACAGGGATCGGTACGAGCAGTACGTC. Its translation: CASSTGSRDRDRYEQYV.

This chain joins TRBV6-2 or TRBV6-3 and TRBJ2-1; 8 bases match TRBD1. The CDR3 has 15 amino acids. Trimming took 2 bases from V and 10 from J; bases not matched to a gene: 10. Germline values: CDR1 MNHEY, CDR2 SVGEGT. The DNA of the CDR3 is TGTGCCAGCAGTTACGCCGGGACAGGCGGCCGGGAGCAGTTCTTC. This sequence encodes CASSYAGTGGREQFF.

This chain connects TRBV30 to TRBJ2-7, with 9 bases lining up with TRBD1. This CDR3 comprises 13 residues. Germline V gene lookup returns CDR1 GTSNPN and CDR2 SVGIG (reference sequence). J was trimmed by 2 bases and V by 5 bases; bases with no gene match: 4. The CDR3 sequence is CAWAGQGTYEQYV. The CDR3 DNA reads as TGTGCCTGGGCGGGACAGGGCACCTACGAGCAGTACGTC.

This clone has only one observation. The gene calls are TRBV7-8 and TRBJ2-2; D unclear. There are 12 residues in the CDR3. Per germline, CDR1 SGHVS and CDR2 FQNEAQ. V lost 6 bases, J lost 3 bases, and 5 bases lay in between. CDR3 residues: CASRPYTGELFF. In DNA form, the CDR3 reads TGTGCCAGCAGACCATACACCGGGGAGCTGTTTTTT.

V is TRBV5-4 and J is TRBJ1-2; 12 bases are shared with TRBD1. CDR3 length equals 16 residues. The V segment lost 7 bases and the J segment 6 bases; nucleotides outside the gene matches: 13. Germline lookup yields CDR1 SGHNT and CDR2 YYREEE (reference sequence). The CDR3 loop is CASLPTLGQGANGYTF. The CDR3, as DNA: TGTGCCAGCCTCCCAACGCTGGGACAGGGGGCTAATGGCTACACCTTC.

The rearrangement links TRBV7-9 to TRBJ2-5; 7 bases align to TRBD1. V lost 4 bases and J lost 5; bases outside the gene matches: 13. Per the germline V gene, CDR1 is SEHNR and CDR2 is FQNEAQ (reference sequence). The CDR3 contains 16 residues. The CDR3 is CASSSTGTEKWETQYF. CDR3 nucleotide sequence: TGTGCCAGCAGCTCCACCGGGACAGAGAAATGGGAGACCCAGTACTTC.